The clone carrying this T cell receptor beta chain was counted ten times or more. TCRdb used MiXCR to reprocess the RT-PCR reads, holding one entry per CDR3 protein. This table holds more than 600,000 distinct CDR3 sequences, approximately 15% found once. J lost 4 bases, V lost 3 bases, and 9 bases had no gene match. Germline loops: CDR1 SGHRS, CDR2 YFSETQ. The CDR3 runs to 17 residues. This clonotype originated in a female donor in good health, serving as a healthy control. The sample consisted of memory CD4+ T cells from blood. V gene TRBV5-1 combines with J gene TRBJ2-6; 8 bases align to TRBD1. CDR3 protein: CASSSGQDLFGANVLTF. In DNA, the CDR3 is TGCGCCAGCAGCTCGGGACAGGACCTTTTCGGGGCCAACGTCCTGACTTTC.